The T cell receptor beta chain described here comes from a study of cytomegalovirus exposure and HLA in healthy donors. The study ran its PCR with 60 Vbeta and 13 Jbeta primers. Sequenced by immunoSEQ multiplex PCR; TCRdb stores in-frame clones only, minus some. The data show 200,000 to 250,000 clones, with under 85% seen just once and roughly 1.5% held by the top ten. This clone was seen only once. Germline CDR1 SGHTS, CDR2 YDEGEE. The CDR3 length is 13 residues. Trimming removed 0 bases at V and 4 bases at J, with 5 bases between. V is TRBV5-8 and J is TRBJ1-5; D is unclear. This clonotype originated in a man aged 50 to 60 in good health and CMV-seronegative. Sequences were obtained from PBMCs. CDR3: CASSLAGNQPQHF. Written as DNA, the CDR3 is TGTGCCAGCAGCTTGGCAGGTAATCAGCCCCAGCATTTT.